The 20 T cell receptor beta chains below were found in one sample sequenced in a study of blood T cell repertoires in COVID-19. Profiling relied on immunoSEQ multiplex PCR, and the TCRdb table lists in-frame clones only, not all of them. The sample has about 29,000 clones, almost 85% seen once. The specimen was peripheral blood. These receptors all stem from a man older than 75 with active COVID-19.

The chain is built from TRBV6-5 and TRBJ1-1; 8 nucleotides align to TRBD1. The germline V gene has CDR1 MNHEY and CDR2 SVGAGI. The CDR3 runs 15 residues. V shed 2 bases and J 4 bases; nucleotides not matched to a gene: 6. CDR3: CASSYTGQGTTEAFF. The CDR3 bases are TGTGCCAGCAGTTACACTGGACAGGGAACCACTGAAGCTTTCTTT.

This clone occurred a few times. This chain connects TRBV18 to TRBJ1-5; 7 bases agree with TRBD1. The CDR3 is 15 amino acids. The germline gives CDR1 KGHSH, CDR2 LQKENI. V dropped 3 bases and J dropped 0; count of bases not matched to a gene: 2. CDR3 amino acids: CASSPGQSSNQPQHF. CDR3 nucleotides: TGTGCCAGCTCACCGGGACAGAGTAGCAATCAGCCCCAGCATTTT.

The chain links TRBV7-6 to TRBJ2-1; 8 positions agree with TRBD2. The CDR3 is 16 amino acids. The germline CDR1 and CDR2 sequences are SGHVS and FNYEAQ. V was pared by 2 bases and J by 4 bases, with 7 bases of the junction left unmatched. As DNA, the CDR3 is TGTGCCAGCAGCTTAAGGGCGGGGGGCACATACAATGAGCAGTTCTTC. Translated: CASSLRAGGTYNEQFF.

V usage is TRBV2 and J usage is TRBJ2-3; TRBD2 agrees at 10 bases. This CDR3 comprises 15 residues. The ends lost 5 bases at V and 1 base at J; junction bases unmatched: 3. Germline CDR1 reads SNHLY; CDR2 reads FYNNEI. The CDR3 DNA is TGTGCCAGCAGTCCCCTAGCGGGGGGCACAGATACGCAGTATTTT. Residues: CASSPLAGGTDTQYF.

In DNA, the CDR3 is TGTGCCAGCAGTTACTCAAGGGACAGGGTGAATTCACCCCTCCACTTT. It is translated as CASSYSRDRVNSPLHF. The chain uses TRBV6-5 and TRBJ1-6; TRBD1 matches at 9 bases. Trimming removed 0 bases from V and 7 bases from J; junction bases left unmatched: 4. CDR3 size: 16 residues. CDR1 is MNHEY and CDR2 is SVGAGI in the germline V gene.

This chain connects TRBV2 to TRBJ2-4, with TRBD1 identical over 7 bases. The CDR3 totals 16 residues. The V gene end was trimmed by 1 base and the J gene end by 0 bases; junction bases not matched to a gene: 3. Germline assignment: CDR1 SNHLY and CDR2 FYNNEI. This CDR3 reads CASSEEGARAKNIQYF. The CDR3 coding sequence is TGTGCCAGCAGTGAAGAGGGGGCTCGAGCCAAAAACATTCAGTACTTC.

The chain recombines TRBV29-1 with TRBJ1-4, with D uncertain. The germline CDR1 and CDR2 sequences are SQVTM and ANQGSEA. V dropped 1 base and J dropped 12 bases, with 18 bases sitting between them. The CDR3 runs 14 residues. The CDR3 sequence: CSVEGISGRRELFF. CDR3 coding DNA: TGCAGCGTTGAAGGGATAAGCGGCAGACGGGAACTGTTTTTT.

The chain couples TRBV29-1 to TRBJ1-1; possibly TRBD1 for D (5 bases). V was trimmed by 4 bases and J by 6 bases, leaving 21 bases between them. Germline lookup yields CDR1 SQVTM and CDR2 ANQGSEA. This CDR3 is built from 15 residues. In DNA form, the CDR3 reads TGCAGCGTTGGTAACGTTTTGGGGGGAACGGCTGAAGCTTTCTTT. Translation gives CSVGNVLGGTAEAFF.

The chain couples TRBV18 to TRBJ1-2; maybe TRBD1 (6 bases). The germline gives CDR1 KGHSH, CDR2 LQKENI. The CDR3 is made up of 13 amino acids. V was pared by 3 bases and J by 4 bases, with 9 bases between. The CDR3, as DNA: TGTGCCAGCTCACCGGGACAAAGCTATGGCTACACCTTC. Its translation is CASSPGQSYGYTF.

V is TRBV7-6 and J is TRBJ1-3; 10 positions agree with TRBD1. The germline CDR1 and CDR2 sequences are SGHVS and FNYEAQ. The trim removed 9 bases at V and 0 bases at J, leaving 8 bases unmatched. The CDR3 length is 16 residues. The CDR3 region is CASSKGQGHSGNTIYF. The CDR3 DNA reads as TGTGCCAGTAGCAAGGGACAGGGGCACTCTGGAAACACCATATATTTT.

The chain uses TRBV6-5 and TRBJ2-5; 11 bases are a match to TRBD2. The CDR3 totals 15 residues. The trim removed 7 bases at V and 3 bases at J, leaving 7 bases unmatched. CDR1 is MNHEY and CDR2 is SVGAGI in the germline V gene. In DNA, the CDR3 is TGTGCCAGCACACTAGCGGGGGACGAGAAAGAGACCCAGTACTTC. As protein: CASTLAGDEKETQYF.

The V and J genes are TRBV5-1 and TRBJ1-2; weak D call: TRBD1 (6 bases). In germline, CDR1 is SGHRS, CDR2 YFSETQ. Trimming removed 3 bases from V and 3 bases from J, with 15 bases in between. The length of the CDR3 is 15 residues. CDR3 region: CASSSQGSQDYGYTF. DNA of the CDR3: TGCGCCAGCAGCTCGCAGGGGAGTCAAGACTATGGCTACACCTTC.

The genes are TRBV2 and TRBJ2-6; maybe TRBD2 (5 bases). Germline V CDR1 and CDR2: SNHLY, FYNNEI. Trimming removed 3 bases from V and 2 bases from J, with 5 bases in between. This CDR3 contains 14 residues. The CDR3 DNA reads TGTGCCAGCAGTGAGAGGGCTGGGGCCAACGTCCTGACTTTC. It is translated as CASSERAGANVLTF.

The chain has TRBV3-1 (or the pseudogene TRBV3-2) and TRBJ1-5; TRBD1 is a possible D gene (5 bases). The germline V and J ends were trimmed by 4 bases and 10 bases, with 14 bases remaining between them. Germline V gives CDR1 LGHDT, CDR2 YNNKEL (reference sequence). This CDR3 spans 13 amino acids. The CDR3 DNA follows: TGTGCCAGCAGCCTTCGGTCCAGGGATCCCCAGCATTTT. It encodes CASSLRSRDPQHF.

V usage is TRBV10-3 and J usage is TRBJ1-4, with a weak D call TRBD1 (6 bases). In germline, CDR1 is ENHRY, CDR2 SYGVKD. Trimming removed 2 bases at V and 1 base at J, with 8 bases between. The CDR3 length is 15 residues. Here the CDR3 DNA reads TGTGCCATCAGTGAGGCAGGGGTAACTAATGAAAAACTGTTTTTT. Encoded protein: CAISEAGVTNEKLFF.

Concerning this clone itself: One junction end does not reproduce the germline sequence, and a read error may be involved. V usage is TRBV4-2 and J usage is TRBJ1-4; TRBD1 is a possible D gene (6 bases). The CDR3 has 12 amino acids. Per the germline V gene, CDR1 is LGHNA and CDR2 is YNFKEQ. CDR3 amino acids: CASSQPRQEVVF. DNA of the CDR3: TGTGCCAGCAGCCAACCACGACAGGAAGTCGTTTTT.

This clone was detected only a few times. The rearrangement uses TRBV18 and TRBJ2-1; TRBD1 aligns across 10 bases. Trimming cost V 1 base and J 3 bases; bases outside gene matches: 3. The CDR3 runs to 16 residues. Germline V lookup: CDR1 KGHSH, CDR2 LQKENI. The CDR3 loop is CASSPRQGAIYNEQFF. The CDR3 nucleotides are TGTGCCAGCTCACCACGACAGGGGGCGATCTACAATGAGCAGTTCTTC.

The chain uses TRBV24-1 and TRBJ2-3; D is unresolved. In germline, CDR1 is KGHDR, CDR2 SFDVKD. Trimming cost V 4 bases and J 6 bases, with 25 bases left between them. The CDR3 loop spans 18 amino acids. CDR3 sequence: CATSDPDHETILRDTQYF. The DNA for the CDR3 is TGTGCCACCAGTGACCCCGACCACGAGACAATCCTACGGGATACGCAGTATTTT.

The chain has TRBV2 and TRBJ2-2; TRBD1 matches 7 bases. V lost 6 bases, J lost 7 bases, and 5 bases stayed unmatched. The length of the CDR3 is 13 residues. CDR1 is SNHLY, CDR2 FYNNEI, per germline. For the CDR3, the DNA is TGTGCCAGCAGGGGGACAGTGAACGGGGAGCTGTTTTTT. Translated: CASRGTVNGELFF.

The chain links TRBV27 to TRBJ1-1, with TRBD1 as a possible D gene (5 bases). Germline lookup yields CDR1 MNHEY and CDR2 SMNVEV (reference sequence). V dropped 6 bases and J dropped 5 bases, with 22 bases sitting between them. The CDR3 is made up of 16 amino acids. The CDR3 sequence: CASSPATPGIGTEAFF. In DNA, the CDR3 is TGTGCCAGCAGCCCAGCAACGCCAGGGATAGGGACTGAAGCTTTCTTT.